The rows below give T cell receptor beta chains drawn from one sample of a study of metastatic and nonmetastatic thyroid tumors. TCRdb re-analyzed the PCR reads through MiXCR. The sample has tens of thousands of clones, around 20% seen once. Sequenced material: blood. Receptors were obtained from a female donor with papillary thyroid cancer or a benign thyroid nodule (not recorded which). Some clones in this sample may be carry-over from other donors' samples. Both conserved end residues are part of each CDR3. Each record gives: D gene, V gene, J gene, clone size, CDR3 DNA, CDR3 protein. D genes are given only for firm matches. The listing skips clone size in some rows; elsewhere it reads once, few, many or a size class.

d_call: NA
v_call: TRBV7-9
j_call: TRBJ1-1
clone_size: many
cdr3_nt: TGTGCCAGCAGCTTAAGGGTCGGCGGGAACACTGAAGCTTTCTTT
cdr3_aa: CASSLRVGGNTEAFF

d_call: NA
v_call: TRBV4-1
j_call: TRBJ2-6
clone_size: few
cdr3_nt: TGCGCCAGCAGCCCGAGGACAGCGAGCTCTGGGGCCAACGTCCTGACTTTC
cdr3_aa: CASSPRTASSGANVLTF

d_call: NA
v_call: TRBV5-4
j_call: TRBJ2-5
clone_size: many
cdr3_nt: TGTGCCAGCAGCTTCAGGACCAAGGAGACCCAGTACTTC
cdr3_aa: CASSFRTKETQYF

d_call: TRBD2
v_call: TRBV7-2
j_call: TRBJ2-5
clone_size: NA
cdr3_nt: TGTGCCAGCAGCTTAGCGGGAGGGGAGGGGGAGACCCAGTACTTC
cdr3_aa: CASSLAGGEGETQYF

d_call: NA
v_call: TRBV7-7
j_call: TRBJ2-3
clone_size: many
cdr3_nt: TGTGCTAGCAGCCCGGTCGGGTCCCCAGATACGCAGTATTTT
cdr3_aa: CASSPVGSPDTQYF

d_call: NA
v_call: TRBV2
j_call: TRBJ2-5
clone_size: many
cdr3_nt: TGTGCCAGCAGTGAGGGGTCCGGAGGGAAGGAAGAGACCCAGTACTTC
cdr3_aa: CASSEGSGGKEETQYF

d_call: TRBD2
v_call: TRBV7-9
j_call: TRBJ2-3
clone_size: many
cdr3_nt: TGTGCCAGCTTCCCTCTAGCGGGGGAGGCAGATACGCAGTATTTT
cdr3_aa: CASFPLAGEADTQYF

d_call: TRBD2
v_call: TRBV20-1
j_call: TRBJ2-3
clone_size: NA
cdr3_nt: TGCAGTGCTAGAAACCCAGCGGGAGGCCTCGTAACAGATACGCAGTATTTT
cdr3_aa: CSARNPAGGLVTDTQYF

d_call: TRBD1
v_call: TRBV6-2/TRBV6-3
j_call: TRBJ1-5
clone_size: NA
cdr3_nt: TGTGCCAGCGGGCGGGGTCAGGACAGGAATCAGCCCCAGCATTTT
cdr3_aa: CASGRGQDRNQPQHF

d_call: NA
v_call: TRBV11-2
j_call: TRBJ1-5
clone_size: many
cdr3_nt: TGTGCCAGCAGCTACGGACCGGGAAGCAATCAGCCCCAGCATTTT
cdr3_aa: CASSYGPGSNQPQHF

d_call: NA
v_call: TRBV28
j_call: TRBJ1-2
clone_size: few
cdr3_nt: NA
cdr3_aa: CASILAGHRGNYGYTF

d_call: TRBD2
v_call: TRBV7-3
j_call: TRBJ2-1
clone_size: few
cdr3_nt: TGTGCCAGCAGCCCGCGGACTAGCGGGGGCCAAGCGGGAGGGGGCAATGAGCAGTTCTTC
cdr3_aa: CASSPRTSGGQAGGGNEQFF

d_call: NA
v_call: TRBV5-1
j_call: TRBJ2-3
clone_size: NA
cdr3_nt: TGCGCCAGCAGCCTAGAACGGACAGTTGATACGCAGTATTTT
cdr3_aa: CASSLERTVDTQYF

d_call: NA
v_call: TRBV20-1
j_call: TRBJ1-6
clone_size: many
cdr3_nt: TGCAGTGCTAGAGCGGAGGGTAATAATTCACCCCTCCACTTT
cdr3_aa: CSARAEGNNSPLHF

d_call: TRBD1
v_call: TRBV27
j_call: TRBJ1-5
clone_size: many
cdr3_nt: TGTGCCAGCAGGCGAGGGGGCAGGGGACAGCCCCAGCATTTT
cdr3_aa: CASRRGGRGQPQHF

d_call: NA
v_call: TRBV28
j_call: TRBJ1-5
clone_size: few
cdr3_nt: TGTGCCAGCAGTTTATCGGACAGCAATCAGCCCCAGCATTTT
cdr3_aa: CASSLSDSNQPQHF

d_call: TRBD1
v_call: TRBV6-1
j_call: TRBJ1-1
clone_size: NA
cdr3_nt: TGTGCCAGCAGTCGGACAGGGTACACTGAAGCTTTCTTT
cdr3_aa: CASSRTGYTEAFF

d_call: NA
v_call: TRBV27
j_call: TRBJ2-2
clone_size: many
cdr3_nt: TGTGCCAGCAGTCACCGACGGGCCGGGGAGCTGTTTTTT
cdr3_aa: CASSHRRAGELFF

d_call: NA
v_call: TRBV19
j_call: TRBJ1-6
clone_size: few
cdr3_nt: TGTGTCAGTAGGCAGCCGAATAATTCACCCCTCCACTTT
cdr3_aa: CVSRQPNNSPLHF

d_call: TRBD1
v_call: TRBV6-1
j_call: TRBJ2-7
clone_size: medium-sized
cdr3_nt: TGTGCCAGCAGTTCCCTACAGGGGTCCTACGAGCAGTACTTC
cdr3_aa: CASSSLQGSYEQYF

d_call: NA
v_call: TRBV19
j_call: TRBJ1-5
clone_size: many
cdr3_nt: TGTGCCAGTAGTATCCTTGGTGATAGCAATCAGCCCCAGCATTTT
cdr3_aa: CASSILGDSNQPQHF

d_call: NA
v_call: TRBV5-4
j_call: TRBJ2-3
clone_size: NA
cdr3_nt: TGTGCCAGCAGCTCAAAGGTGGGGGGAACTAGCACAGATACGCAGTATTTT
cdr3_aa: CASSSKVGGTSTDTQYF

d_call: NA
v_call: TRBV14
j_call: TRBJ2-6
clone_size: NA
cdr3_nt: TGTGCCAGCAGCCAAGGGGGCGCAGGTGGGGCCAACGTCCTGACTTTC
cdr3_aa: CASSQGGAGGANVLTF

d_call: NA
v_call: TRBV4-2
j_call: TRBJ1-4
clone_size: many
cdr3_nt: TGTGCCAGCAGCCAAGGACGGGGCGGAACTGAGTTGCAAAAACTGTTTTTT
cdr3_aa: CASSQGRGGTELQKLFF

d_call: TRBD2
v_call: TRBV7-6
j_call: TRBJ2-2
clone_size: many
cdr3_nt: TGTGCCAGCAGCACACTAGCGGGGACGAACACCGGGGAGCTGTTTTTT
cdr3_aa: CASSTLAGTNTGELFF

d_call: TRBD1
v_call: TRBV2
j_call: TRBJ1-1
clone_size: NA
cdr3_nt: TGTGCCAGCAGAGGACAGGGGGCCTTAACTGAAGCTTTCTTT
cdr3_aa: CASRGQGALTEAFF

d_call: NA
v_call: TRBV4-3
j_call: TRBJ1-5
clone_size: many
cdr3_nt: TGCGCCAGCAGCCAGGGACTTAAGGGCGTCCAGCATTTT
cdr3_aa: CASSQGLKGVQHF

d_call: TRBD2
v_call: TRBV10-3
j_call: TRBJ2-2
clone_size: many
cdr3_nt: TGTGCCATCAGTGTAGCGGGAGAGAGGCTCATCGGGGAGCTGTTTTTT
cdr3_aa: CAISVAGERLIGELFF

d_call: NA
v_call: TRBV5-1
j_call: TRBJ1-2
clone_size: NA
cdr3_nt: TGCGCCAGCAGCTTGTTACAAGGAGACAGCTATGGCTACACCTTC
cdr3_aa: CASSLLQGDSYGYTF

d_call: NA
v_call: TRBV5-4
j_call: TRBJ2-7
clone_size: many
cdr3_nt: TGTGCCAGCGACCCGGGGGAAGGCGGCGAGCAGTACTTC
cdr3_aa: CASDPGEGGEQYF

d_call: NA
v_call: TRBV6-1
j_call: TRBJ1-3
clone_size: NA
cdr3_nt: TGTGCCAGCAGTGCTGTAGGCGAGGGAAACACCATATATTTT
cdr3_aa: CASSAVGEGNTIYF

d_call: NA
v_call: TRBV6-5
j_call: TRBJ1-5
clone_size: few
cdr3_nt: TGCGCCAGCAGGTACAGTGGTCATCAGCCCCAGCATTTT
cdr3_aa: CASRYSGHQPQHF

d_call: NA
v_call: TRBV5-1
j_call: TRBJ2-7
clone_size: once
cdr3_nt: TGCGCCAGCAGCTTGTTTGACAGAACGCGCGAGCAGTACTTC
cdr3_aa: CASSLFDRTREQYF

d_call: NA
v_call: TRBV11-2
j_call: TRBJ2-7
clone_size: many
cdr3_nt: TGTGCCAGCAGCTTAGTGGGGTTTTACGAGCAGTACTTC
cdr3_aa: CASSLVGFYEQYF

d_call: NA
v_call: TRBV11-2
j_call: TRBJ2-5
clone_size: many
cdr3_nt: TGTGCCAGCAGCGGGCAAGGGGAGACCCAGTACTTC
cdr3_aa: CASSGQGETQYF

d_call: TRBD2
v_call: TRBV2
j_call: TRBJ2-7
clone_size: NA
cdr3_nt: TGTGCCAGCAGTGAAGGACTAGCGGTTAGCTACGAGCAGTACTTC
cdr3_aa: CASSEGLAVSYEQYF

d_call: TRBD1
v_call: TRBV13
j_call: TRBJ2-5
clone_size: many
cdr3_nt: TGTGCCAGCAGCTTAGGCGGACAGGGGATGGTAAAGACCCAGTACTTC
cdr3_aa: CASSLGGQGMVKTQYF

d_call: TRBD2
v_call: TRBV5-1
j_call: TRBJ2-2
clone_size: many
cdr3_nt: TGCGCCAGCAGCCACGGACTAGCGGGGGGTTACACCGGGGAGCTGTTTTTT
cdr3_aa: CASSHGLAGGYTGELFF

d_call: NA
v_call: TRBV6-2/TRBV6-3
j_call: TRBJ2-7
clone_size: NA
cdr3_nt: TGTGCCAGCAGTTACAGTGCCAGCGGCACCTACGAGCAGTACTTC
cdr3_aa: CASSYSASGTYEQYF

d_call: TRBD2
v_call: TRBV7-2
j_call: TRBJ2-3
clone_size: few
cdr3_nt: TGTGCCAGCAGCCAAGCGGGGGTGGTCGGGGATACGCAGTATTTT
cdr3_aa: CASSQAGVVGDTQYF